These 11 T cell receptor beta chains were all obtained from the same sample, sequenced in a study of cytomegalovirus exposure and HLA in healthy donors. The table came from immunoSEQ multiplex PCR; TCRdb's copy has only in-frame clones and leaves some out. The data show 100,000 or so clones, 85% seen once. Sequencing was done on a sample of PBMCs. All receptors come from a young man in good health and CMV-seropositive.

This clone was counted once. The chain carries TRBV2 and TRBJ1-1, with 8 bases fitting TRBD1. CDR1 SNHLY and CDR2 FYNNEI come from the germline V gene. CDR3 size: 12 residues. J was trimmed by 4 bases and V by 11 bases; bases with no gene match: 6. CDR3 loop: CAGQGLGTEAFF. CDR3 coding DNA: TGTGCCGGACAGGGTTTGGGCACTGAAGCTTTCTTT.

The chain uses TRBV19 and TRBJ2-7; perhaps TRBD1 as D (6 bases). The CDR3 loop spans 13 amino acids. Germline V lookup: CDR1 LNHDA, CDR2 SQIVND (reference sequence). V shed 1 base and J shed 9 bases, with 13 bases lying between them. CDR3 sequence: CASSIGQVGRQYF. In DNA form, the CDR3 reads TGTGCCAGTAGTATAGGACAGGTGGGACGGCAGTACTTC. Full variable domain (remainder filled in from reference TRBV19 and TRBJ2-7): DGGITQSPKYLFRKEGQNVTLSCEQNLNHDAMYWYRQDPGQGLRLIYYSQIVNDFQKGDIAEGYSVSREKKESFPLTVTSAQKNPTAFYLCASSIGQVGRQYFGPGTRLTVT.

This sequence joins TRBV4-1 and TRBJ2-5; D is perhaps TRBD2 (6 bases). Germline-derived CDR1 and CDR2 are MGHRA and YSYEKL. The CDR3 runs to 15 residues. The ends were cut back, 4 bases at V and 5 bases at J, with 17 bases in the middle. CDR3 loop: CASSPRERAGETQYF. The CDR3 DNA reads TGCGCCAGCAGCCCCCGAGAGAGGGCGGGGGAGACCCAGTACTTC.

The chain employs TRBV12-5 and TRBJ1-4; possibly TRBD1 for D (5 bases). This CDR3 region has 15 residues. Trimming left V 5 bases short and J 7 bases short, with 17 bases between. From germline, CDR1 is LGHNT and CDR2 FRNRAP. CDR3 sequence (DNA): TGTGCTAGTGGTCCGGGGGTATTCGGTCGTGAAAAACTGTTTTTT. It is translated as CASGPGVFGREKLFF. Full variable domain (rest looked up from reference TRBV12-5 and TRBJ1-4): DARVTQTPRHKVTEMGQEVTMRCQPILGHNTVFWYRQTMMQGLELLAYFRNRAPLDDSGMPKDRFSAEMPDATLATLKIQPSEPRDSAVYFCASGPGVFGREKLFFGSGTQLSVL.

The gene calls are TRBV19 and TRBJ2-1; TRBD1 matches at 7 bases. Germline V lookup: CDR1 LNHDA, CDR2 SQIVND (reference sequence). The V segment lost 10 bases and the J segment 8 bases; nucleotides outside the gene matches: 11. The CDR3 runs 13 residues. Here the CDR3 reads CATQGRVLDEQFF. The CDR3 DNA sequence: TGTGCCACACAGGGGAGAGTGTTGGATGAGCAGTTCTTC.

This chain joins TRBV6-4 and TRBJ2-1, with D perhaps matching TRBD2 (6 bases). Trimming stripped 6 bases from V and 8 bases from J, with 14 bases between. Germline CDR1 is MRHNA and CDR2 is SNTAGT. The CDR3 is 13 residues long. CDR3 region: CASSQTRGDEQFF. CDR3 sequence (DNA): TGTGCCAGCAGCCAGACTAGAGGCGATGAGCAGTTCTTC.

V gene TRBV2 combines with J gene TRBJ2-7; D gene ambiguous. The V gene's germline CDR1 is SNHLY and CDR2 FYNNEI. The V end was cut by 2 bases, the J end by 3 bases, with 2 bases between. This CDR3 has 11 residues. Here the CDR3 reads CASSEHYEQYV. DNA for the CDR3: TGTGCCAGCAGTGAACACTACGAGCAGTACGTC.

The rearrangement uses TRBV15 and TRBJ2-3, with unresolved D. Trimming left V 5 bases short and J 2 bases short, with 11 bases between. Germline-derived CDR1 and CDR2 are LNHNV and YYDKDF (reference sequence). The CDR3 is made up of 14 amino acids. The CDR3 is CATSVTPITDTQYF. CDR3 in DNA: TGTGCCACCAGCGTGACTCCTATCACAGATACGCAGTATTTT.

The CDR3 DNA reads as TGTGCCAGCAGCTTGGCCAGCGGAGGCTACACCTTC. It codes for CASSLASGGYTF. This chain uses TRBV5-6 with TRBJ1-2, with D uncertain. CDR3 size: 12 residues. V lost 0 bases, J lost 8 bases, and 8 bases lay in between. Germline V gene sequence: CDR1 SGHDT, CDR2 YYEEEE.

With regard to this clone: The junction and the germline gene differ at one end; a read error may be behind it. The CDR3 loop is CASSLVTGSGNTIYF. The CDR3 nucleotides read TGTGCCAGCAGCTTAGTTACAGGGTCTGGGAACACCATATATTTT. The V and J genes are TRBV7-9 and TRBJ1-3; tentatively, D is TRBD1 (6 bases). This CDR3 spans 15 amino acids. Germline V gene lookup returns CDR1 SEHNR and CDR2 FQNEAQ (reference sequence). The whole variable domain, remainder taken from reference TRBV7-9 and TRBJ1-3, is DTGVSQNPRHKITKRGQNVTFRCDPISEHNRLYWYRQTLGQGPEFLTYFQNEAQLEKSRLLSDRFSAERPKGSFSTLEIQRTEQGDSAMYLCASSLVTGSGNTIYFGEGSWLTVV.

A single count supports this clone. The chain uses TRBV19 and TRBJ2-2, with 7 bases identical to TRBD2. The CDR3 consists of 17 residues. The germline gives CDR1 LNHDA, CDR2 SQIVND (reference sequence). V dropped 8 bases and J dropped 7; count of bases not matched to a gene: 19. In nucleotides, the CDR3 is TGTGCCAGTCAACGGTCAACTAGCGATATCAGGGTCGGGGAGCTGTTTTTT. This gives the protein CASQRSTSDIRVGELFF.